The 11 T cell receptor beta chains listed next were all sequenced from one sample in a study of blood T cell repertoires in COVID-19. Assay: immunoSEQ multiplex PCR; the TCRdb copy retains only in-frame clones and omits some. The sample consists of some 60,000 clones, 70% to 75% of them appearing once. The sequenced sample consisted of peripheral blood. These receptor sequences come from a woman aged 50 to 65 with active or convalescent COVID-19.

This clone was counted between two and nine times. CDR3: CASSPGQGFPSSGANVLTF. The DNA for the CDR3 is TGTGCCAGCTCACCAGGACAGGGATTCCCCTCTTCTGGGGCCAACGTCCTGACTTTC. V is TRBV18 and J is TRBJ2-6, with 8 bases fitting TRBD1. Looked up from germline, CDR1 is KGHSH and CDR2 is LQKENI. Germline trimming cut 2 bases from V and 1 base from J; bases unmatched to any gene: 10. This CDR3 is 19 amino acids long. Full variable domain (missing parts from reference TRBV18 and TRBJ2-6): NAGVMQNPRHLVRRRGQEARLRCSPMKGHSHVYWYRQLPEEGLKFMVYLQKENIIDESGMPKERFSAEFPKEGPSILRIQQVVRGDSAAYFCASSPGQGFPSSGANVLTFGAGSRLTVL.

This clone was counted a single time. This chain links TRBV29-1 with TRBJ2-2; 7 nucleotides align to TRBD2. The CDR3 loop spans 13 amino acids. Germline V gene data show CDR1 as SQVTM and CDR2 as ANQGSEA. V was clipped by 7 bases and J by 4 bases; unmatched bases: 6. CDR3 DNA: TGCAGCGCCCCAGGGAGGGGCACCGGGGAGCTGTTTTTT. It codes for CSAPGRGTGELFF.

The V call is TRBV5-1, the J call TRBJ2-7, with a tentative D call TRBD2 (6 bases). The CDR3 is 15 residues long. CDR1 SGHRS and CDR2 YFSETQ come from the germline V gene. Trimming removed 4 bases from V and 3 bases from J, with 17 bases in between. CDR3 amino acids: CASSPVADRNYEQYF. DNA for the CDR3: TGCGCCAGCAGCCCGGTAGCGGACCGAAACTACGAGCAGTACTTC.

The V call is TRBV5-4, the J call TRBJ2-1; 8 positions agree with TRBD2. The CDR3 contains 15 residues. Germline V lookup: CDR1 SGHNT, CDR2 YYREEE (reference sequence). Germline trimming cut 4 bases from V and 6 bases from J; bases unmatched to any gene: 9. CDR3 amino acids: CASSAPGLEINEQFF. The CDR3 coding sequence is TGTGCCAGCAGCGCACCGGGACTAGAAATCAATGAGCAGTTCTTC.

Concerning this clone: Other DNA sequences in the same sample also yield this CDR3. The gene calls are TRBV5-1 and TRBJ1-2, with D perhaps TRBD1 (6 bases). Trimming removed 0 bases at V and 0 bases at J, with 6 bases between. This CDR3 spans 14 amino acids. The germline CDR1 and CDR2 sequences are SGHRS and YFSETQ. The CDR3 nucleotides are TGCGCCAGCAGCTTGGAGGGGGCTAACTATGGCTACACCTTC. As protein: CASSLEGANYGYTF.

The V and J genes are TRBV27 and TRBJ1-2; 7 bases fit TRBD1. The ends lost 5 bases at V and 5 bases at J; junction bases unmatched: 8. Germline V lookup: CDR1 MNHEY, CDR2 SMNVEV (reference sequence). The CDR3 has 14 residues. The CDR3 spells CASSPIQGHYGYTF. The CDR3 bases are TGTGCCAGCAGTCCCATACAGGGGCATTATGGCTACACCTTC.

This clone has only a few counts. V usage is TRBV28 and J usage is TRBJ1-6; no clear D. V dropped 4 bases and J dropped 7 bases, with 5 bases sitting between them. Germline CDR1 and CDR2: MDHEN and SYDVKM. The CDR3 extends over 12 amino acids. The CDR3 DNA sequence: TGTGCCAGCAGTTCGGGAAATTCACCCCTCCACTTT. This sequence encodes CASSSGNSPLHF.

The rearrangement uses TRBV10-3 and TRBJ2-1; 8 bases agree with TRBD2. Germline CDR1 is ENHRY and CDR2 is SYGVKD. This CDR3 spans 21 amino acids. V trimming: 3 bases; J trimming: 2 bases; junction bases outside the gene matches: 21. The CDR3 region is CAISDPTKAGESVKTYNEQFF. CDR3 in DNA: TGTGCCATCAGTGATCCGACTAAAGCGGGAGAATCGGTTAAAACCTACAATGAGCAGTTCTTC.

The rearrangement uses TRBV7-2 and TRBJ2-7; 7 bases line up with TRBD1. Germline V CDR1 and CDR2: SGHTA, FQGNSA. The CDR3 has 14 residues. After removal of 5 bases from V and 3 bases from J, the junction contained 7 bases not matched to a gene. CDR3 in amino acids: CASSPGQVVYEQYF. The CDR3 DNA sequence: TGTGCCAGCAGCCCAGGACAGGTCGTCTACGAGCAGTACTTC.

This clone was seen a handful of times. The J gene is TRBJ2-3, the V gene TRBV10-3; 15 positions agree with TRBD2. The length of the CDR3 is 17 residues. Trimming removed 6 bases from V and 0 bases from J; junction bases left unmatched: 4. Per germline, CDR1 ENHRY and CDR2 SYGVKD. The CDR3 nucleotides read TGTGCCATCAGGGGACTAGCGGGAGGCCCCAGCACAGATACGCAGTATTTT. Protein sequence: CAIRGLAGGPSTDTQYF.

In DNA, the CDR3 is TGCAGCGTTGATAACAGGGGGTTCAGTGAAAAACTGTTTTTT. This gives the protein CSVDNRGFSEKLFF. The chain recombines TRBV29-1 with TRBJ1-4; the match to TRBD1 covers 8 bases. V was clipped by 3 bases and J by 7 bases; unmatched bases: 7. CDR1 and CDR2 from the germline V gene are SQVTM and ANQGSEA. CDR3 length equals 14 residues.